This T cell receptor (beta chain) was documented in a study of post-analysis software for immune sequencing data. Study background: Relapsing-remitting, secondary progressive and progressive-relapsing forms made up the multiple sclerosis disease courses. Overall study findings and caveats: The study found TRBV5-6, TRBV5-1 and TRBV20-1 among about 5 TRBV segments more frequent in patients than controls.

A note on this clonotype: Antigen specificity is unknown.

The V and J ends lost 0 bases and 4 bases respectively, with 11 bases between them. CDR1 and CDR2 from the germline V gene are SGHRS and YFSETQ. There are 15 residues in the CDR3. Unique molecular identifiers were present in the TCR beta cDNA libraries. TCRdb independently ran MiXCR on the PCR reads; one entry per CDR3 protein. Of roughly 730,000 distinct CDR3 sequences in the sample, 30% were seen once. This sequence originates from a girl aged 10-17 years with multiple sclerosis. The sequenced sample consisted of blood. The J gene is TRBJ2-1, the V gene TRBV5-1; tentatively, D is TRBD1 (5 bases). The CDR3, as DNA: TGCGCCAGCAGCTTGGTTGGACAAACGTACAATGAGCAGTTCTTC. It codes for CASSLVGQTYNEQFF.